This T cell receptor beta chain was sequenced during a study of blood T cell repertoires in COVID-19. Study context: Samples came from the United States, Italy and Spain, spanning acute and convalescent COVID-19. Sample material is recorded as cDNA or gDNA derived from T cells, B-cell-depleted T cells, or PBMCs.

Original methodology: Estimation of nucleated cell counts was performed using reference gene primer amplification. Only in-frame clones appear in the TCRdb table, and some are missing; sequencing was by immunoSEQ multiplex PCR. For V, J and clone size, that table is used; D and trimming come from the DNA. The sample yields about 220,000 clones, approximately 77% seen once. The CDR3 consists of 17 residues. Trimming cost V 0 bases and J 5 bases; bases outside gene matches: 5. The V gene's germline CDR1 is SGHAT and CDR2 FQNNGV. This sequence joins TRBV11-2 and TRBJ1-6; TRBD1 agrees at 9 bases. This TCR was sampled from a woman of 80 years or more with acute or convalescent COVID-19. The specimen was peripheral blood. The CDR3 region has the DNA TGTGCCAGCAGCTTAGATTGGAGGACAGGGGATAATTCACCCCTCCACTTT. Its protein is CASSLDWRTGDNSPLHF. Together with reference TRBV11-2 and TRBJ1-6, the CDR3 gives the full variable domain: EAGVAQSPRYKIIEKRQSVAFWCNPISGHATLYWYQQILGQGPKLLIQFQNNGVVDDSQLPKDRFSAERLKGVDSTLKIQPAKLEDSAVYLCASSLDWRTGDNSPLHFGNGTRLTVT.